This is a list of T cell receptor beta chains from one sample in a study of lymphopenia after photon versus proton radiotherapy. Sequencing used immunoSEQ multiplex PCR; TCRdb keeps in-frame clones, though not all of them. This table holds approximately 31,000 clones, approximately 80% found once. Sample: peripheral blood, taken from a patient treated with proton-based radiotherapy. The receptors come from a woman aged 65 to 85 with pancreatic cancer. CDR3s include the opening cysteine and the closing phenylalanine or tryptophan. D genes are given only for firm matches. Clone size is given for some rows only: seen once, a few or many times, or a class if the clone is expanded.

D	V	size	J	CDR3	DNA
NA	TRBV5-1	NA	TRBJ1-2	CASSPTTENYGYTF	TGCGCCAGCAGCCCCACGACCGAAAACTATGGCTACACCTTC
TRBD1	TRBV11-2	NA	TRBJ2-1	CASSSRGPSYNEQFF	TGTGCCAGCAGCTCCAGGGGGCCCTCCTACAATGAGCAGTTCTTC
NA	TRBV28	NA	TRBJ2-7	CASSFNQPPYEQYF	TGTGCCAGCAGTTTCAATCAACCACCCTACGAGCAGTACTTC
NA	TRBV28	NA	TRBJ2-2	CASSLDTGELFF	TGTGCCAGCAGTCTCGACACCGGGGAGCTGTTTTTT
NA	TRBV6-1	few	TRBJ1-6	CASREDMARSSPLHF	TGTGCCAGCAGAGAGGACATGGCGAGGAGTTCACCCCTCCACTTT
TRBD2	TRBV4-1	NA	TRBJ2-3	CASSPTLAGGPTDTQYF	TGCGCCAGCAGCCCGACCCTAGCGGGAGGGCCGACAGATACGCAGTATTTT
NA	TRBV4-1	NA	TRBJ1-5	CASSQDFNSNQPQHF	TGCGCCAGCAGCCAAGATTTTAATAGCAATCAGCCCCAGCATTTT
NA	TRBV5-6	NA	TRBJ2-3	CASSRQQSTDTQYF	TGTGCCAGCAGCCGACAACAGAGCACAGATACGCAGTATTTT
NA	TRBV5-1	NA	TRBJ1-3	CASSLEGVSGNTIYF	TGCGCCAGCAGCTTGGAGGGGGTCTCTGGAAACACCATATATTTT
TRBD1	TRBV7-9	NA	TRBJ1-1	CASSLEADRGHTEAFF	TGTGCCAGCAGCTTAGAAGCGGACAGGGGGCATACTGAAGCTTTCTTT
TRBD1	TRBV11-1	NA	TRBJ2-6	CASSLDRGEGGANVLTF	TGTGCCAGCAGCCTCGACAGGGGGGAAGGCGGGGCCAACGTCCTGACTTTC
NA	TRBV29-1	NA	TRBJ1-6	CSVATALNSPLHF	TGCAGCGTAGCGACAGCGCTTAATTCACCCCTCCACTTT
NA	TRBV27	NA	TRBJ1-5	CASSRTSAWDAGQPQHF	TGTGCCAGCAGTCGTACCTCCGCTTGGGACGCCGGTCAGCCCCAGCATTTT
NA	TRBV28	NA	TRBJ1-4	CASKRGFNEKLFF	TGTGCCAGCAAGAGGGGGTTTAATGAAAAACTGTTTTTT
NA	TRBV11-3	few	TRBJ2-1	CASSYSGPQTNEQFF	TGTGCCAGCAGCTATTCTGGACCACAGACCAATGAGCAGTTCTTC
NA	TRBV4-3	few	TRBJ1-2	CASSHLPATGAIYGYTF	TGCGCCAGCAGCCATCTCCCTGCGACGGGGGCGATCTATGGCTACACCTTC
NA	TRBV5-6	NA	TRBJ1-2	CASSLGRQIYGYTF	TGTGCCAGCAGCTTGGGTAGACAGATTTATGGCTACACCTTC
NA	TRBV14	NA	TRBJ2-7	CASSPLAWIDEQYF	TGTGCCAGCAGTCCCTTAGCGTGGATCGACGAGCAGTACTTC
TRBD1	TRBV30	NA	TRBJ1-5	CAWSSGGDRGQPQHF	TGTGCCTGGAGTAGTGGGGGGGACAGGGGACAGCCCCAGCATTTT
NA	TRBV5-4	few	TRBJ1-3	CASSLAGRTDTNTIYF	TGTGCCAGCAGCTTGGCCGGACGCACAGACACCAACACCATATATTTT
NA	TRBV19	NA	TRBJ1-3	CASTPDTSGNTIYF	TGTGCCAGTACCCCGGATACCTCTGGAAACACCATATATTTT
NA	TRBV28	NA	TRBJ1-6	CASSPPTGSYNSPLHF	TGTGCCAGCAGTCCTCCGACGGGCTCCTATAATTCACCCCTCCACTTT
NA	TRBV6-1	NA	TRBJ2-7	CASSDTPSEQYF	TGTGCCAGCAGTGATACACCCTCCGAGCAGTACTTC
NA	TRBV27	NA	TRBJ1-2	CASSPSRSFYGYTF	TGTGCCAGCAGTCCCTCGCGGAGCTTCTATGGCTACACCTTC
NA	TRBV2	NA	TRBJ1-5	CASRIGQNNQPQHF	TGTGCCAGCAGAATTGGACAGAACAATCAGCCCCAGCATTTT
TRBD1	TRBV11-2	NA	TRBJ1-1	CASSPVTGGRTEAFF	TGTGCCAGCAGTCCAGTGACAGGGGGCAGAACTGAAGCTTTCTTT
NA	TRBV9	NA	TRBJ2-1	CASSVGNLNEQFF	TGTGCCAGCAGCGTCGGGAACCTCAATGAGCAGTTCTTC
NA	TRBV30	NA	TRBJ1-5	CAWSRDTNQPQHF	TGTGCCTGGTCTCGGGACACCAATCAGCCCCAGCATTTT
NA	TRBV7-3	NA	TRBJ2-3	CASSLSRPDTQYF	TGTGCCAGCAGCTTAAGTCGCCCAGATACGCAGTATTTT
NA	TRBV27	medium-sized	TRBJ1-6	CASSQISGYNSPLHF	TGTGCCAGCAGCCAAATCTCGGGGTATAATTCACCCCTCCACTTT
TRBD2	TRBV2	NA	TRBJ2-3	CASRSQMTGLAGGGTQYF	TGTGCCAGCAGGAGCCAGATGACGGGACTAGCGGGAGGAGGTACGCAGTATTTT
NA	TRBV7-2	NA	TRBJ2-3	CASSSGLHTDTQYF	TGTGCCAGCAGCTCGGGACTCCACACAGATACGCAGTATTTT
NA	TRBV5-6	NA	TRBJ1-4	CASSLRDEKLFF	TGTGCCAGCAGCTTACGGGATGAAAAACTGTTTTTT
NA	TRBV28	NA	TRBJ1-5	CASSFAGGNQPQHF	TGTGCCAGCAGTTTCGCGGGGGGCAATCAGCCCCAGCATTTT
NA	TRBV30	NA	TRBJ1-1	CAWSVLAENTEAFF	TGTGCCTGGAGTGTTTTGGCAGAGAACACTGAAGCTTTCTTT
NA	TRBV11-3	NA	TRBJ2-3	CASSPTLANGVTDTQYF	TGTGCCAGCAGCCCAACACTAGCCAACGGGGTGACAGATACGCAGTATTTT
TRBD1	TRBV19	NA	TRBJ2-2	CASSIDYGTANTGELFF	TGTGCCAGTAGTATAGATTACGGGACAGCGAACACCGGGGAGCTGTTTTTT
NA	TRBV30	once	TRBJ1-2	CAWSTEGRGGYTF	TGTGCCTGGAGCACGGAGGGGCGGGGTGGCTACACCTTC
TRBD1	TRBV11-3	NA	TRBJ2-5	CASSRDRAAREQYF	TGTGCCAGCAGCCGGGACAGGGCCGCGCGGGAGCAGTACTTC
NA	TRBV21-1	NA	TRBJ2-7	CASSKRTGGSYEQYF	TGTGCCAGCAGCAAAAGGACAGGGGGGTCCTACGAGCAGTACTTC
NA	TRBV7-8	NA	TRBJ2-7	CASSPASASYEQYF	TGTGCCAGCAGCCCTGCGTCAGCTTCCTACGAGCAGTACTTC